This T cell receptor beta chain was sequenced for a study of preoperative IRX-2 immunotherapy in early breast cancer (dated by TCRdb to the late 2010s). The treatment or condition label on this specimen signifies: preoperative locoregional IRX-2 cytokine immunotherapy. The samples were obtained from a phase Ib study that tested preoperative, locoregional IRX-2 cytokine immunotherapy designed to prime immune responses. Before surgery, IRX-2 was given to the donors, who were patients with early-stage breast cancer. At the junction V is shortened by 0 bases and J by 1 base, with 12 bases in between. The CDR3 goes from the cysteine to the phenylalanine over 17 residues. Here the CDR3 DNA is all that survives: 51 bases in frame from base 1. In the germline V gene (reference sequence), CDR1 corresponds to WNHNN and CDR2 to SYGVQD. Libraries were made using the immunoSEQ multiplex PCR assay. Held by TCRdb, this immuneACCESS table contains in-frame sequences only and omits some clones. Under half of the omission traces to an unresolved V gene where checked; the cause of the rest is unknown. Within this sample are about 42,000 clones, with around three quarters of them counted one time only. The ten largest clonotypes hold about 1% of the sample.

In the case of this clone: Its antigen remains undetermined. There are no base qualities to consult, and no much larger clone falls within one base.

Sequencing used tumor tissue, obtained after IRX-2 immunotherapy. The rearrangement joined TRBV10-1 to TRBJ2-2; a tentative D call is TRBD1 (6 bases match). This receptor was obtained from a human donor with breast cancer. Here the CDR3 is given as CASSESYGQLNTGELFF. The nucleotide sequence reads TGCGCCAGCAGTGAGTCGTATGGACAGTTGAACACCGGGGAGCTGTTTTTT.